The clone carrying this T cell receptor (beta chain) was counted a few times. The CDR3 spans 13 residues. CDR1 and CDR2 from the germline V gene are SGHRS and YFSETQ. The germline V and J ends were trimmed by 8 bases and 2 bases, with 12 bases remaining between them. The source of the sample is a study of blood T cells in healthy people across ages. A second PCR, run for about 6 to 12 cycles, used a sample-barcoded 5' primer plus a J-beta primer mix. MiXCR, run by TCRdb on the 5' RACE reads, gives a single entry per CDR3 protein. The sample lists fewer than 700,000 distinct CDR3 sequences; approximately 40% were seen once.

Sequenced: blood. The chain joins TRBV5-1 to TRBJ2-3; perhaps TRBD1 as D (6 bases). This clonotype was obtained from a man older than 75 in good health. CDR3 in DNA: TGCGCCAGTAACAGGGATACCACAGATACGCAGTATTTT. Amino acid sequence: CASNRDTTDTQYF.